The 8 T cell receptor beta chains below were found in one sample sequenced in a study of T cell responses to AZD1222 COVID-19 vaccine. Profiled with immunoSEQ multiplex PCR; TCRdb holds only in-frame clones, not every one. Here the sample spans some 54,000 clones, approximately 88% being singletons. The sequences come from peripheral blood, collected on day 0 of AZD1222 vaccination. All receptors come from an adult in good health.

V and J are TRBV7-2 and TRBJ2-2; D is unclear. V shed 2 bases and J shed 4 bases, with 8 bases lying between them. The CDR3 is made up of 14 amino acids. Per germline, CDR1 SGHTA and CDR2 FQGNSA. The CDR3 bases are TGTGCCAGCAGCTTAACACGATCCACCGGGGAGCTGTTTTTT. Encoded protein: CASSLTRSTGELFF. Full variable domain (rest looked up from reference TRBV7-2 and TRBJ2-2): GAGVSQSPSNKVTEKGKDVELRCDPISGHTALYWYRQSLGQGLEFLIYFQGNSAPDKSGLPSDRFSAERTGGSVSTLTIQRTQQEDSAVYLCASSLTRSTGELFFGEGSRLTVL.

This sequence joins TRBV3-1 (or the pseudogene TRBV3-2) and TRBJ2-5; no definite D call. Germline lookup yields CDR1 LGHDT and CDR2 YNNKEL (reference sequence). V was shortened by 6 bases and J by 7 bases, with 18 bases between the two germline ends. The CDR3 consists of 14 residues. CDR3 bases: TGTGCCAGCAGTAACCATGGGCCCCCTTGGACCCAGTACTTC. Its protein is CASSNHGPPWTQYF.

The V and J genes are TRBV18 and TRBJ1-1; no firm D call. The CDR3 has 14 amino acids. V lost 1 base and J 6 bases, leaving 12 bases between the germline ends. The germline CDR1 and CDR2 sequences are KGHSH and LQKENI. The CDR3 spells CASSPQGEGPEAFF. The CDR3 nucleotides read TGTGCCAGCTCACCACAGGGAGAGGGTCCTGAAGCTTTCTTT.

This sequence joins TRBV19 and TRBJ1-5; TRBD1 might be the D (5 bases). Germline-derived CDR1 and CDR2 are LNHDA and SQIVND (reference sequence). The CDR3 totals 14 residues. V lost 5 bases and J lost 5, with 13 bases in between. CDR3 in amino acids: CASSSAGKDQPQHF. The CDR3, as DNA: TGTGCCAGTAGTTCGGCAGGGAAGGATCAGCCCCAGCATTTT.

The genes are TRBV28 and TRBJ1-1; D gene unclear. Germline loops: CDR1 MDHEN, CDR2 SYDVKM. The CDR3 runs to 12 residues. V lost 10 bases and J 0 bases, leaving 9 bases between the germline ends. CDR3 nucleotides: TGTGCCACCGGGGTCATGAACACTGAAGCTTTCTTT. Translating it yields CATGVMNTEAFF.

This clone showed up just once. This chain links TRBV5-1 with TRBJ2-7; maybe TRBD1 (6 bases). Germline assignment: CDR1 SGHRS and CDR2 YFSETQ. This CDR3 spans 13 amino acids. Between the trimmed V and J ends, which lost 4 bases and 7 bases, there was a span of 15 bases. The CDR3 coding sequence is TGCGCCAGCAGCCTGGGGGCAGTCGGGGAGCAGTACTTC. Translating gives CASSLGAVGEQYF.

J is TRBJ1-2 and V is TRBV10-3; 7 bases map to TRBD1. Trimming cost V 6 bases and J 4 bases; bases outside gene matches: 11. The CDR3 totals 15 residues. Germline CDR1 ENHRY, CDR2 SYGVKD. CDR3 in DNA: TGTGCCATCAGCGATCAAGGGGACAGCCTCTATGGCTACACCTTC. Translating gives CAISDQGDSLYGYTF.

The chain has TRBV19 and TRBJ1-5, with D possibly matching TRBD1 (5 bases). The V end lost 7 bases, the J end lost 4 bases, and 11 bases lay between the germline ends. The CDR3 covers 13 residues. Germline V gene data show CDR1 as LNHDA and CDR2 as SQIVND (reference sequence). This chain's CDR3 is CASMLGGNQPQHF. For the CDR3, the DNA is TGTGCCAGTATGCTGGGGGGGAATCAGCCCCAGCATTTT.